Presented here are 5 T cell receptor beta chains from one specimen sequenced in a study of Ad26.COV2.S vaccination and SARS-CoV-2 variants. Treatment of the sample: about 20 received Ad26.COV2.S at low or high dose, single or two shots; about 5 received placebo; per-sample allocation not given. The study sampled participants on day 63 after the first vaccine or placebo injection. Profiling relied on immunoSEQ multiplex PCR, and the TCRdb table lists in-frame clones only, not all of them. There are about 680,000 clones in the sample; approximately 88% occur only once, and about 1.5% lies in the top ten. The specimen was peripheral blood, collected in a trial of Ad26.COV2.S vaccine versus placebo. The receptors come from a person aged 18-65 years who received the Ad26.COV2.S COVID-19 vaccine or a placebo.

This clone was seen a single time. The V gene is TRBV9, the J gene TRBJ2-7; D call uncertain. The CDR3 spans 14 residues. Germline V lookup: CDR1 SGDLS, CDR2 YYNGEE. The V end was cut by 2 bases, the J end by 4 bases, with 13 bases between. The CDR3 DNA reads as TGTGCCAGCAGCGTTGCCTTAGGTGAATACGAGCAGTACTTC. Its protein product is CASSVALGEYEQYF.

This clone was detected only once. The CDR3 here is CASSAGTVNQPQHF. The CDR3 DNA is TGTGCCAGCAGCGCCGGGACCGTCAATCAGCCCCAGCATTTT. The V gene is TRBV9, the J gene TRBJ1-5, with D possibly matching TRBD1 (5 bases). V dropped 3 bases and J dropped 3 bases, with 10 bases sitting between them. CDR1 SGDLS and CDR2 YYNGEE come from the germline V gene. This CDR3 has 14 residues.

This clone was seen repeatedly, ten times or more. CDR3 DNA: TGTGCCAGCAGCTTGGGAACGTACACCGGGGAGCTGTTTTTT. Its translation: CASSLGTYTGELFF. This rearrangement joins TRBV5-6 to TRBJ2-2; D is undetermined. Trimming removed 0 bases from V and 3 bases from J, with 6 bases in between. The germline CDR1 and CDR2 sequences are SGHDT and YYEEEE. The CDR3 sequence is 14 residues long.

This chain uses TRBV6-2 or TRBV6-3 with TRBJ1-1; D unresolved. Germline-derived CDR1 and CDR2 are MNHEY and SVGEGT. The CDR3 loop spans 15 amino acids. Between the trimmed V and J ends, which lost 1 base and 3 bases, there was a span of 12 bases. The CDR3 here is CASSYYLLGYTEAFF. As DNA, the CDR3 is TGTGCCAGCAGTTACTATTTACTGGGCTACACTGAAGCTTTCTTT.

The CDR3 sequence is CASSTTPTPGLAFREQYF. The DNA for the CDR3 is TGTGCCAGCAGCACTACCCCTACCCCGGGACTAGCCTTTCGGGAGCAGTACTTC. The chain recombines TRBV11-2 with TRBJ2-7; 9 bases are shared with TRBD2. The V and J ends lost 5 bases and 7 bases, in that order; junction bases with no gene match: 21. CDR1 and CDR2 (germline): SGHAT, FQNNGV. The CDR3 has 18 amino acids.